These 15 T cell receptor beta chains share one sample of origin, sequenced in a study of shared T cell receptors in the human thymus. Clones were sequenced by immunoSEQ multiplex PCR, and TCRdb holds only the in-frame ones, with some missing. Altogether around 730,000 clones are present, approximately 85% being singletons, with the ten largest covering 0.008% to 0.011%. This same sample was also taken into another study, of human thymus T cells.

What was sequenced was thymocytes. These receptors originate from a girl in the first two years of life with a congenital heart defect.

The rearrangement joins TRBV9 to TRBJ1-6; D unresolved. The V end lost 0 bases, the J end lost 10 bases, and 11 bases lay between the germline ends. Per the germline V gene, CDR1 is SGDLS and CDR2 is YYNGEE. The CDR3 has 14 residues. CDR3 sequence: CASSVDRKKSPLHF. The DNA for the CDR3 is TGTGCCAGCAGCGTAGACAGAAAGAAATCACCCCTCCACTTT.

The CDR3 protein is CASSETSGELAYTQYF. CDR3 coding DNA: TGTGCCAGCAGCGAAACTAGCGGGGAACTCGCGTATACGCAGTATTTT. This rearrangement joins TRBV7-2 to TRBJ2-3, with 10 positions matching TRBD2. Unmatched junction bases numbered 12, after V lost 5 bases and J lost 7 bases. The CDR3 length is 16 residues. The germline V gene encodes CDR1 SGHTA and CDR2 FQGNSA.

The CDR3 here is CASSLGYRDRYSYEQYF. Here the CDR3 DNA reads TGTGCCAGCAGCTTAGGCTACCGGGACAGATACTCCTACGAGCAGTACTTC. The chain employs TRBV13 and TRBJ2-7, with 7 bases identical to TRBD1. The CDR3 sequence is 17 residues long. The germline gives CDR1 PRHDT, CDR2 FYEKMQ (reference sequence). V lost 0 bases and J lost 0; bases outside the gene matches: 8. Full variable domain (rest looked up from reference TRBV13 and TRBJ2-7): AAGVIQSPRHLIKEKRETATLKCYPIPRHDTVYWYQQGPGQDPQFLISFYEKMQSDKGSIPDRFSAQQFSDYHSELNMSSLELGDSALYFCASSLGYRDRYSYEQYFGPGTRLTVT.

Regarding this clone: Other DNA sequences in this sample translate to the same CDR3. The CDR3 region is CASSGDRENTEAFF. The CDR3, as DNA: TGTGCCAGCAGTGGCGACAGGGAGAACACTGAAGCTTTCTTT. The V gene is TRBV6-1, the J gene TRBJ1-1; the match to TRBD1 covers 7 bases. There are 14 residues in the CDR3. CDR1 and CDR2 (germline): MNHNS, SASEGT. Unmatched junction bases numbered 3, after V lost 4 bases and J lost 1 base.

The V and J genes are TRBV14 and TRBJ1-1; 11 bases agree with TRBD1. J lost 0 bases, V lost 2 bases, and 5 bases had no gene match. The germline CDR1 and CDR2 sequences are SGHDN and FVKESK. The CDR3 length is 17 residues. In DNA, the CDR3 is TGTGCCAGCAGCCAAAGGGACAGGGGGACCTTGAACACTGAAGCTTTCTTT. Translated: CASSQRDRGTLNTEAFF.

The DNA for the CDR3 is TGTGCCAGCAGCTTAGGGGGACAGTCTAATCAGCCCCAGCATTTT. It encodes CASSLGGQSNQPQHF. The V gene is TRBV11-2, the J gene TRBJ1-5, with 7 bases matching TRBD1. The CDR3 spans 15 residues. V lost 1 base and J lost 4; bases outside the gene matches: 4. Germline CDR1 reads SGHAT; CDR2 reads FQNNGV. The variable domain in full, completed from reference TRBV11-2 and TRBJ1-5, reads EAGVAQSPRYKIIEKRQSVAFWCNPISGHATLYWYQQILGQGPKLLIQFQNNGVVDDSQLPKDRFSAERLKGVDSTLKIQPAKLEDSAVYLCASSLGGQSNQPQHFGDGTRLSIL.

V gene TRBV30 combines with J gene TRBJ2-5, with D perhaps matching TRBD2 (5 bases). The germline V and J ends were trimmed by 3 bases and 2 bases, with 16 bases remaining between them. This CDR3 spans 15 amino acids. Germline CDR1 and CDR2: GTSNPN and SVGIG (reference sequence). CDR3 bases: TGTGCCTGGAGCGCCCACATCCTAGCACAAGAGACCCAGTACTTC. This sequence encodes CAWSAHILAQETQYF.

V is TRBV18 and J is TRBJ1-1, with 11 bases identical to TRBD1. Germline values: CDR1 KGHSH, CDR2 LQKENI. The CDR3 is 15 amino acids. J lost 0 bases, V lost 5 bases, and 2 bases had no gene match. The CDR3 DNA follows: TGTGCCAGCTCAAAGGGACAGGGGGTGAACACTGAAGCTTTCTTT. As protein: CASSKGQGVNTEAFF.

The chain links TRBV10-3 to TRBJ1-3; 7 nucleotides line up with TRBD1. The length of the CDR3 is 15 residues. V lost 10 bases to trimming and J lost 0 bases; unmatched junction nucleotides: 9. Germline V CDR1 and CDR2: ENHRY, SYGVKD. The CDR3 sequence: CATRTGLLSGNTIYF. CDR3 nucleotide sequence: TGTGCCACTCGGACAGGACTTCTCTCTGGAAACACCATATATTTT.

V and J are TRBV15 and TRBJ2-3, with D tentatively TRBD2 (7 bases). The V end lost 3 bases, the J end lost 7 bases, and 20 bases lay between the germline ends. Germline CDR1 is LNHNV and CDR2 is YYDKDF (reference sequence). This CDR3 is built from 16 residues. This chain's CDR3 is CATSSKGGASGNTQYF. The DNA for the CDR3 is TGTGCCACCAGCAGCAAGGGGGGGGCTAGCGGCAATACGCAGTATTTT.

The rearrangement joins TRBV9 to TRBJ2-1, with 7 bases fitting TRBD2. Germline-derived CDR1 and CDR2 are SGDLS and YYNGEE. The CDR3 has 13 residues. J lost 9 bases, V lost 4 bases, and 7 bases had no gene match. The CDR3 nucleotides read TGTGCCAGCAGCCCCCTGGGGGGGTGTGAGCAGTTCTTC. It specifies CASSPLGGCEQFF.

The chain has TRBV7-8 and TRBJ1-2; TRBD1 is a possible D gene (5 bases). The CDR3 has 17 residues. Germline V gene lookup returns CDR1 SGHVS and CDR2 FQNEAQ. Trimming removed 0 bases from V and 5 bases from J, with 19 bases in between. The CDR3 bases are TGTGCCAGCAGCTTAGCGGGGGAGCAGGGACTTCGGTATGGCTACACCTTC. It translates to CASSLAGEQGLRYGYTF.

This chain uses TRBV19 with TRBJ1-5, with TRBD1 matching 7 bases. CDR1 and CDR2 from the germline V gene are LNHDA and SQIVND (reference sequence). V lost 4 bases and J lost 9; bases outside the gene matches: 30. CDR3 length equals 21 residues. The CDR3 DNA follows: TGTGCCAGTAGTAAAACCGACAGGGATGGATTTGGGTATTGGCTGAAAATGCCCCAGCATTTT. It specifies CASSKTDRDGFGYWLKMPQHF.

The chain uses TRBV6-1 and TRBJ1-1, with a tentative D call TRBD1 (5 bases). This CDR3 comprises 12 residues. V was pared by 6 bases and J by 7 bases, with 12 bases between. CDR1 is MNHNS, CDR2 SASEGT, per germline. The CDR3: CASSIGQDEAFF. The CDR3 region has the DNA TGTGCCAGCAGCATTGGACAAGATGAAGCTTTCTTT.

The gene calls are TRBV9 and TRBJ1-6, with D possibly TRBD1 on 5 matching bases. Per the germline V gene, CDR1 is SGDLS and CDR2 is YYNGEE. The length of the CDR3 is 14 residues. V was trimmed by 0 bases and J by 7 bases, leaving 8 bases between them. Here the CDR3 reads CASSVGQKNSPLHF. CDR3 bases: TGTGCCAGCAGCGTAGGACAGAAAAATTCACCCCTCCACTTT. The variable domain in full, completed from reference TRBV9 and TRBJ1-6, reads DSGVTQTPKHLITATGQRVTLRCSPRSGDLSVYWYQQSLDQGLQFLIQYYNGEERAKGNILERFSAQQFPDLHSELNLSSLELGDSALYFCASSVGQKNSPLHFGNGTRLTVT.